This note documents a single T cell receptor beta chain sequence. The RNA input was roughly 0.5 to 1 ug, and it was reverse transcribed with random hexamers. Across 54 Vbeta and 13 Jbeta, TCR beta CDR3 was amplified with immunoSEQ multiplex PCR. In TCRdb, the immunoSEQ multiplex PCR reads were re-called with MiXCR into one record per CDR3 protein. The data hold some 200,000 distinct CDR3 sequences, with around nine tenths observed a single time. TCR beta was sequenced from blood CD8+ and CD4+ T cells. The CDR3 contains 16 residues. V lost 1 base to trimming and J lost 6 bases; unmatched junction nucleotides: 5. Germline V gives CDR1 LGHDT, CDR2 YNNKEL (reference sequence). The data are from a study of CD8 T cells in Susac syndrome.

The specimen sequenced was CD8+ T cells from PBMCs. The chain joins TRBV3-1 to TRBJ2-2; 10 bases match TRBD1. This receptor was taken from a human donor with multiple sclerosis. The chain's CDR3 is CASSQARQGAPGELFF. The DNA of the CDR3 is TGTGCCAGCAGCCAAGCGAGACAGGGGGCGCCCGGGGAGCTGTTTTTT.